This T cell receptor beta chain was obtained from a study of patients and donors after allogeneic stem cell transplantation. The CDR3 runs to 13 residues. V lost 2 bases to trimming and J lost 9 bases, with 11 bases between them. The germline V gene has CDR1 SGHTA and CDR2 FQGNSA. TCRdb analysed the RT-PCR reads with MiXCR anew, one entry per CDR3 protein. Of around 90,000 distinct CDR3 sequences in the sample, roughly 43% were seen once. Sequencing used blood, either unsorted or a sorted T cell fraction (not recorded which). The rearrangement joins TRBV7-2 to TRBJ1-5; D is unresolved. The TCR was taken from a human donor who was either an allogeneic HSCT recipient or a stem cell or donor lymphocyte infusion donor (not recorded which). It is not recorded whose cells these are; they may come from a transplant donor. The CDR3 DNA reads as TGTGCCAGCAGCTTATGGGAGAGTCGGCCCCAGCATTTT. Protein product: CASSLWESRPQHF.